This TCR beta chain was sequenced during a study of blood T cell repertoires in COVID-19. There are 15 residues in the CDR3. V shed 3 bases and J shed 0 bases, with 12 bases lying between them. Germline-derived CDR1 and CDR2 are SGHRS and YFSETQ. Profiling relied on immunoSEQ multiplex PCR, and the TCRdb table lists in-frame clones only, not all of them. The sample lists under 90,000 clones, around three quarters occurring once. What was sequenced was peripheral blood. The V and J genes are TRBV5-1 and TRBJ1-1, with D tentatively TRBD1 (6 bases). The TCR was taken from a man aged 45-65 years with active or convalescent COVID-19. The CDR3 here is CASSSMTGVNTEAFF. The CDR3 DNA sequence: TGCGCCAGCAGCTCCATGACAGGAGTGAACACTGAAGCTTTCTTT.